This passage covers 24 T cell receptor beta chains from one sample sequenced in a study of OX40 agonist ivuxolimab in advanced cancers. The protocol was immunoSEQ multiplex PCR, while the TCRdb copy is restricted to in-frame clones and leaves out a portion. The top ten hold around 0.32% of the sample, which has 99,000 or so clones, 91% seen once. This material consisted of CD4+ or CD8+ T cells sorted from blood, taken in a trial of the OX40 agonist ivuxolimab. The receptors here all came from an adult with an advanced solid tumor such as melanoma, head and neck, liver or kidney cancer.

CDR3: CASSRLGTSLDEQFF. The CDR3 DNA reads as TGTGCCAGCTCACGACTAGGGACTAGCTTGGATGAGCAGTTCTTC. The chain couples TRBV18 to TRBJ2-1, with 9 bases matching TRBD2. There are 15 residues in the CDR3. The germline CDR1 and CDR2 sequences are KGHSH and LQKENI. With V trimmed by 4 bases and J by 8 bases, 9 bases remained unmatched.

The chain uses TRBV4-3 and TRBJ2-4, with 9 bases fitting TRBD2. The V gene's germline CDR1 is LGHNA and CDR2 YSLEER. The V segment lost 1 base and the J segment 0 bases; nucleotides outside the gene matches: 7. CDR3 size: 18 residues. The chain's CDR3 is CASSQGPSGTLAKNIQYF. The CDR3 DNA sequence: TGCGCCAGCAGCCAAGGGCCTAGCGGGACGTTAGCCAAAAACATTCAGTACTTC.

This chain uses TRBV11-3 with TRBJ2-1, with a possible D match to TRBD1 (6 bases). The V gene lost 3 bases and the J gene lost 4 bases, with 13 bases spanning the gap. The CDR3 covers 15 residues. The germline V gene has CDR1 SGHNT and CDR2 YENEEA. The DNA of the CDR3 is TGTGCCAGCAGCTTCGCCGGGACAATTTACAATGAGCAGTTCTTC. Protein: CASSFAGTIYNEQFF.

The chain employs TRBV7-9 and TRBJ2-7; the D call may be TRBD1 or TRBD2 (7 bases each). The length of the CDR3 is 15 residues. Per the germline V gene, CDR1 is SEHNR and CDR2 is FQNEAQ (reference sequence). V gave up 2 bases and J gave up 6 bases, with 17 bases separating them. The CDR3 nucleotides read TGTGCCAGCAGCTTAAGCGGGACAGTACCTTCCGAGCAGTACTTC. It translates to CASSLSGTVPSEQYF.

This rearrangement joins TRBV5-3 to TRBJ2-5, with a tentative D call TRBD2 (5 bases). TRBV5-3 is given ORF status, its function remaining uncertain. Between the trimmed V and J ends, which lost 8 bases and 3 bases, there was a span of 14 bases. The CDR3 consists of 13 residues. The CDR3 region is CASPPKAEETQYF. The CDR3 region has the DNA TGTGCCAGCCCACCGAAAGCGGAAGAGACCCAGTACTTC.

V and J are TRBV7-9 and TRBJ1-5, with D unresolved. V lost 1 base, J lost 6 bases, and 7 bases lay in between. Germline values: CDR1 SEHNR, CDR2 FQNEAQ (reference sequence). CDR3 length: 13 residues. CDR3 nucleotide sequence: TGTGCCAGCAGCTTAGATCGGGGTCAGCCCCAGCATTTT. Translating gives CASSLDRGQPQHF. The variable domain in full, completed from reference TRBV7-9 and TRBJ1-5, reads DTGVSQNPRHKITKRGQNVTFRCDPISEHNRLYWYRQTLGQGPEFLTYFQNEAQLEKSRLLSDRFSAERPKGSFSTLEIQRTEQGDSAMYLCASSLDRGQPQHFGDGTRLSIL.

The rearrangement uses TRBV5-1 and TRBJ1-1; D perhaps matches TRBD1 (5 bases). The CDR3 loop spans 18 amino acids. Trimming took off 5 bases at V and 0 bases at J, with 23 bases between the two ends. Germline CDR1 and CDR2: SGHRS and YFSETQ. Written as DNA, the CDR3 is TGCGCCAGCAGTTCGCCGAAAGACTCAGGGTACATGAACACTGAAGCTTTCTTT. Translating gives CASSSPKDSGYMNTEAFF.

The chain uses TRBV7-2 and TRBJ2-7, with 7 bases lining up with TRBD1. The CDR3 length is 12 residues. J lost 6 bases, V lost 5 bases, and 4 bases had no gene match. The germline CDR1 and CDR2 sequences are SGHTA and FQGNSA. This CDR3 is CASSTQGVEQYF. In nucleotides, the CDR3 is TGTGCCAGCAGCACCCAGGGGGTCGAGCAGTACTTC.

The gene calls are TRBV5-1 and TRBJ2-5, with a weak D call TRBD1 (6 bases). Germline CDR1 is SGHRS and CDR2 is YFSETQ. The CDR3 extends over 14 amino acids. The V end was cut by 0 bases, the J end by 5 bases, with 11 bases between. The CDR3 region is CASSLDGGYETQYF. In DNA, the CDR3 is TGCGCCAGCAGCTTGGATGGGGGCTATGAGACCCAGTACTTC. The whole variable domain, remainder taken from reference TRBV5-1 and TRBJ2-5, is KAGVTQTPRYLIKTRGQQVTLSCSPISGHRSVSWYQQTPGQGLQFLFEYFSETQRNKGNFPGRFSGRQFSNSRSEMNVSTLELGDSALYLCASSLDGGYETQYFGPGTRLLVL.

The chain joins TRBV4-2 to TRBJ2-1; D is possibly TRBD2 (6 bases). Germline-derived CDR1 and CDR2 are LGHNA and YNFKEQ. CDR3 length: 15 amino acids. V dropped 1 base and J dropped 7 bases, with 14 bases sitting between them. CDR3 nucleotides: TGTGCCAGCAGCCAAGGAGCGGGCGTGTGGAATGAGCAGTTCTTC. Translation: CASSQGAGVWNEQFF.

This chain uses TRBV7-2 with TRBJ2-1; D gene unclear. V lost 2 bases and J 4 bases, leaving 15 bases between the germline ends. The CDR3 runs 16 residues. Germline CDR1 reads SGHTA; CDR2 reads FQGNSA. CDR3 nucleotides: TGTGCCAGCAGCTTACAGGCGGCGGTCGAATACAATGAGCAGTTCTTC. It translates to CASSLQAAVEYNEQFF.

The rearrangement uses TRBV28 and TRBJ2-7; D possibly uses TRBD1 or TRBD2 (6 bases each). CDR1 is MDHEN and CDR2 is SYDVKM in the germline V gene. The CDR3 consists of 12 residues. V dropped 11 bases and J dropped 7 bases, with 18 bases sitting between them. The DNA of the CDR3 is TGTGCCGGCGGGACATCCCTTCGGGAGCAGTACTTC. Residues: CAGGTSLREQYF.

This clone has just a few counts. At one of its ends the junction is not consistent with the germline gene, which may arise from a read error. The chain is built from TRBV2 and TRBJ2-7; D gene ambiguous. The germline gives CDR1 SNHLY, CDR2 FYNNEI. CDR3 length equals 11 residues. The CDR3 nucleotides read TGTGCCAGCAGCCTCGATCGTGGTGCGGACTTC. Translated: CASSLDRGADF. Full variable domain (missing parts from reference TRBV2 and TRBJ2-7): EPEVTQTPSHQVTQMGQEVILRCVPISNHLYFYWYRQILGQKVEFLVSFYNNEISEKSEIFDDQFSVERPDGSNFTLKIRSTKLEDSAMYFCASSLDRGADFGPGTRLTVT.

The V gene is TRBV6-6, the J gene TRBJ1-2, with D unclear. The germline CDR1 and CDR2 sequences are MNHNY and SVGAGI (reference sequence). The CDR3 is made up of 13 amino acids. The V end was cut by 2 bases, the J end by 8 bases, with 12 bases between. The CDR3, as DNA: TGTGCCAGCAGTTACCCGCGGGGTGAAGGCTACACCTTC. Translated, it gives CASSYPRGEGYTF.

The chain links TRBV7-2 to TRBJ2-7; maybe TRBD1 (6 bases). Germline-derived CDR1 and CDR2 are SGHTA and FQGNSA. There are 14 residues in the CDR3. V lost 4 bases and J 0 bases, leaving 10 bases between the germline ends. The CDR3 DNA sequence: TGTGCCAGCAGCTCGCCGACAGGCTCCTACGAGCAGTACTTC. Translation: CASSSPTGSYEQYF. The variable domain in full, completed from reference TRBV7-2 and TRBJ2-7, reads GAGVSQSPSNKVTEKGKDVELRCDPISGHTALYWYRQSLGQGLEFLIYFQGNSAPDKSGLPSDRFSAERTGGSVSTLTIQRTQQEDSAVYLCASSSPTGSYEQYFGPGTRLTVT.

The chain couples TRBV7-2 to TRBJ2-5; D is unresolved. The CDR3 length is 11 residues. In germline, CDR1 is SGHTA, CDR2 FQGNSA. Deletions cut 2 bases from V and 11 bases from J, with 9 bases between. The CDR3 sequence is CASSLNGEQYF. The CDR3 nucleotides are TGTGCCAGCAGCTTAAACGGAGAGCAGTACTTC.

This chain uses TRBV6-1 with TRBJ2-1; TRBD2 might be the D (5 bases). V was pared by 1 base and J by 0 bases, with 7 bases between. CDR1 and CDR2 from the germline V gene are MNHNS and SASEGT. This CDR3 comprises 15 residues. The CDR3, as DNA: TGTGCCAGCAGTGAAGTAGGGAGCTCCTACAATGAGCAGTTCTTC. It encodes CASSEVGSSYNEQFF.

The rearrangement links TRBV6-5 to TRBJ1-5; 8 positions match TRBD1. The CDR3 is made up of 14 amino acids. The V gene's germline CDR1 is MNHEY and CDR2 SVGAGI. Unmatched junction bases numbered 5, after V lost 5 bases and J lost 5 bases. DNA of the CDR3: TGTGCCAGCAGTCCCCGGGACAGGTATCAGCCCCAGCATTTT. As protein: CASSPRDRYQPQHF.

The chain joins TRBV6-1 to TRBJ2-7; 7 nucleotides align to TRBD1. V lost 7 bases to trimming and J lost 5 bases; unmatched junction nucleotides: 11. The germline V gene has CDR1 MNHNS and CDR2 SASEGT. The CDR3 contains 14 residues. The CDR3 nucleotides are TGTGCCAGCAAAATATCGACAGGGCAGAACGAGCAGTACTTC. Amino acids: CASKISTGQNEQYF.

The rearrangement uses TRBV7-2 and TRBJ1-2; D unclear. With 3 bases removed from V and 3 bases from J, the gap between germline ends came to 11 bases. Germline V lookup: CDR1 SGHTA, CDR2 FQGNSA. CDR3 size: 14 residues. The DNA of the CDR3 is TGTGCCAGCAGCTTTCCTTTCCGAGACTATGGCTACACCTTC. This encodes CASSFPFRDYGYTF.

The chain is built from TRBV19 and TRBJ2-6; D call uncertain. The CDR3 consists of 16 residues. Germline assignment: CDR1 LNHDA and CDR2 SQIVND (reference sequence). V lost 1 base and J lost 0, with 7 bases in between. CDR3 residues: CASSIGQHSGANVLTF. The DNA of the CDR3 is TGTGCCAGTAGTATAGGCCAGCACTCTGGGGCCAACGTCCTGACTTTC.

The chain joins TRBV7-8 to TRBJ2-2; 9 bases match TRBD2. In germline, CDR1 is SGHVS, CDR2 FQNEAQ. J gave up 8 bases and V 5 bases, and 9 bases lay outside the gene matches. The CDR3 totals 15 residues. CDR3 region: CASSPSGTSTGELFF. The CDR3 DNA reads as TGTGCCAGCAGCCCGTCCGGGACTAGCACTGGGGAGCTGTTTTTT.

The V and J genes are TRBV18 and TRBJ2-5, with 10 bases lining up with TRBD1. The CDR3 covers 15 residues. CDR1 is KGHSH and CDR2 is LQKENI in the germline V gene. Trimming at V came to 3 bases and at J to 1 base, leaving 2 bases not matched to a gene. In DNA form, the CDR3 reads TGTGCCAGCTCACCCAGGACAGGGGGCCAAGAGACCCAGTACTTC. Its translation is CASSPRTGGQETQYF.

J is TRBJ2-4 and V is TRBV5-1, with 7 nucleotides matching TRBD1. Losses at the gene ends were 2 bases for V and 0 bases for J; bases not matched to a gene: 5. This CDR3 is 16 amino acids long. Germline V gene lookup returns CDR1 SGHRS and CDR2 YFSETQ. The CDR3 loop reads CASSFGQALAKNIQYF. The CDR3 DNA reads TGCGCCAGCAGCTTCGGACAGGCCCTAGCCAAAAACATTCAGTACTTC.